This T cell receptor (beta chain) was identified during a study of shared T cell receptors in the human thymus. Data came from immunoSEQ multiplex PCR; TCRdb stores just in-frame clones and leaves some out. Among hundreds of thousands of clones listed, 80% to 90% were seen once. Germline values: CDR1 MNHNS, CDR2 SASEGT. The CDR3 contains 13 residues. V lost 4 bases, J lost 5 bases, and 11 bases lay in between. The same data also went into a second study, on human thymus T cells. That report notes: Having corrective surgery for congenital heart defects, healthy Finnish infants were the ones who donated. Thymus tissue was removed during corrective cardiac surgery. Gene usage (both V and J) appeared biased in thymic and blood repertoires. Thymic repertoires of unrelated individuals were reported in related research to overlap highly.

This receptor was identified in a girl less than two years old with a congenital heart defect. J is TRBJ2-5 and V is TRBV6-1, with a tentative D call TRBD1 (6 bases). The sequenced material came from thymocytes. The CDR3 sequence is CASSARGLETQYF. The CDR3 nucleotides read TGTGCCAGCAGTGCCAGGGGTTTGGAGACCCAGTACTTC.